Included here is one T cell receptor (beta chain) sequence, with context. Its antigen is unidentified. Investigators amplified TCR beta CDR3 regions from RNA transcripts. HTBI primers primed a first-round RT-PCR, and a second-round multiplex PCR followed. TCRdb itself ran the multiplex PCR reads through MiXCR, one entry per CDR3 protein. The repertoire holds about 150,000 distinct CDR3 sequences, with over 35% as singletons. Other autoimmune diseases, uncontrolled infections, pregnancy and lactation each led to patient exclusion. This entry belongs to a study of Graves' ophthalmopathy and Graves' hyperthyroidism. Study overall: Peripheral blood (taken before any treatment) was collected at initial diagnosis. Whole-study findings and limits: Using a 13-signature model, the authors split ophthalmopathy from stable hyperthyroidism, with 85% to 90% sensitivity and 75% to 82% specificity.

V gave up 3 bases and J gave up 7 bases, with 10 bases separating them. The CDR3 consists of 12 residues. CDR1 is MNHEY, CDR2 SVGEGT, per germline. The clonotype comes from a woman aged 40 to 50 with Graves' ophthalmopathy. Sequencing used peripheral blood. The chain has TRBV6-2 or TRBV6-3 and TRBJ2-7, with TRBD1 as a possible D gene (5 bases). The CDR3: CASSYETGEQYF. CDR3 in DNA: TGTGCCAGCAGTTATGAAACAGGAGAGCAGTACTTC.